A single sample is the source of the 17 T cell receptor beta chains below, sequenced in a study of T-cell memory formation after mild COVID-19. TCRdb passed the 5' RACE reads through MiXCR, listing each CDR3 protein once. Among roughly 310,000 distinct CDR3 sequences listed, approximately 16% were seen once. The sequenced sample was PBMCs or a T cell subset sorted from them (not recorded which). All receptors derive from a man younger than 35 who had mild COVID-19 (a few samples of this study predate the infection). Cell type and time point are not known.

V usage is TRBV6-5 and J usage is TRBJ1-6, with D perhaps matching TRBD1 (5 bases). Trimming took 2 bases from V and 11 from J, leaving 13 bases between them. The CDR3 has 14 residues. CDR1 MNHEY and CDR2 SVGAGI come from the germline V gene. CDR3 DNA: TGTGCCAGCAGTTACGGCAGGGCTGCGGCACCCCTCCACTTT. Translating it yields CASSYGRAAAPLHF.

This chain uses TRBV2 with TRBJ2-5, with unresolved D. With 7 bases removed from V and 3 bases from J, the gap between germline ends came to 9 bases. CDR1 and CDR2 (germline): SNHLY, FYNNEI. This CDR3 has 12 amino acids. CDR3 residues: CASTKTEETQYF. The CDR3 DNA reads as TGTGCCAGCACTAAGACTGAAGAGACCCAGTACTTC.

This clonotype was counted ten times or more. The rearrangement links TRBV7-6 to TRBJ2-1; D call uncertain. This CDR3 region has 11 residues. CDR1 and CDR2 from the germline V gene are SGHVS and FNYEAQ. V lost 8 bases and J 4 bases, leaving 6 bases between the germline ends. The chain's CDR3 is CASGEYNEQFF. CDR3 sequence (DNA): TGTGCCAGCGGGGAATACAATGAGCAGTTCTTC.

This clonotype was counted many times. This chain uses TRBV7-8 with TRBJ2-1; 14 bases match TRBD2. The CDR3 is 14 residues long. CDR1 is SGHVS and CDR2 is FQNEAQ in the germline V gene. V dropped 11 bases and J dropped 6; count of bases not matched to a gene: 6. As DNA, the CDR3 is TGTGCCTCCCGGGGACTAGCGGGGGCCAATGAGCAGTTCTTC. Translation: CASRGLAGANEQFF.

The chain combines TRBV6-2 or TRBV6-3 with TRBJ1-2; possibly TRBD1 for D (5 bases). Trimming removed 7 bases at V and 6 bases at J, with 33 bases between. Germline CDR1 reads MNHEY; CDR2 reads SVGEGT. The CDR3 is 19 amino acids. Here the CDR3 reads CASITPPLGRQTPANGYTF. The CDR3 nucleotides read TGTGCCAGCATCACACCACCACTGGGGCGCCAAACCCCCGCGAATGGCTACACCTTC.

This clonotype was seen more than once but under ten times. The chain employs TRBV29-1 and TRBJ2-5; unclear D gene. This CDR3 spans 13 amino acids. Deletions cut 4 bases from V and 5 bases from J, with 14 bases between. Germline CDR1 and CDR2: SQVTM and ANQGSEA. CDR3 nucleotides: TGCAGCGTTGTTGCCATTTCCAAGGAGACCCAGTACTTC. Its protein is CSVVAISKETQYF.

The rearrangement joins TRBV24-1 to TRBJ2-7; 7 bases are a match to TRBD1. CDR3 length equals 14 residues. Germline V lookup: CDR1 KGHDR, CDR2 SFDVKD. With V trimmed by 5 bases and J by 4 bases, 7 bases remained unmatched. The CDR3 DNA reads as TGTGCCACCAGTGGGGACAGCGACGGGTACGAGCAGTACTTC. Its protein product is CATSGDSDGYEQYF.

This clonotype was found a few times. The rearrangement joins TRBV9 to TRBJ2-7; a possible D gene is TRBD1 (5 bases). V was shortened by 1 base and J by 0 bases, with 11 bases between the two germline ends. CDR3 length equals 15 residues. Germline values: CDR1 SGDLS, CDR2 YYNGEE. The CDR3, as DNA: TGTGCCAGCAGCGTAAAGGCGGACAACTCCTACGAGCAGTACTTC. Its translation is CASSVKADNSYEQYF. The full variable domain, completed using reference TRBV9 and TRBJ2-7, is DSGVTQTPKHLITATGQRVTLRCSPRSGDLSVYWYQQSLDQGLQFLIQYYNGEERAKGNILERFSAQQFPDLHSELNLSSLELGDSALYFCASSVKADNSYEQYFGPGTRLTVT.

The chain is built from TRBV7-3 and TRBJ2-1, with a possible D match to TRBD1 (9 bases). Germline loops: CDR1 SGHTA, CDR2 FQGTGA. Trimming took 3 bases from V and 0 from J, leaving 24 bases between them. The CDR3 totals 20 residues. This CDR3 reads CASSLVGQGLRGVSYNEQFF. Here the CDR3 DNA reads TGTGCCAGCAGCTTGGTGGGACAGGGTCTGCGGGGGGTCTCCTACAATGAGCAGTTCTTC.

The rearrangement uses TRBV20-1 and TRBJ2-1, with TRBD2 matching 12 bases. The CDR3 runs to 12 residues. Per germline, CDR1 DFQATT and CDR2 SNEGSKA (reference sequence). With 5 bases clipped from V and 7 bases from J, the junction kept 0 bases outside the gene matches. Here the CDR3 reads CSAGLAGNEQFF. In DNA form, the CDR3 reads TGCAGTGCTGGACTAGCGGGGAATGAGCAGTTCTTC.

This chain connects TRBV28 to TRBJ2-7, with TRBD1 matching 9 bases. The CDR3 covers 14 residues. CDR1 and CDR2 from the germline V gene are MDHEN and SYDVKM. The V gene end was trimmed by 2 bases and the J gene end by 6 bases; junction bases not matched to a gene: 5. DNA of the CDR3: TGTGCCAGCAGTTTAGGGGACAGGGTTAGCGAGCAGTACGTC. Residues: CASSLGDRVSEQYV.

This clonotype has only a few counts. A much larger clone sits a single nucleotide away, making a read error possible. The V gene is TRBV9, the J gene TRBJ2-5; the D is unclear. This CDR3 region has 14 residues. Per the germline V gene, CDR1 is SGDLS and CDR2 is YYNGEE. The V gene lost 4 bases and the J gene lost 5 bases, with 15 bases spanning the gap. The CDR3 sequence: CASSPGPLGETQYF. Written as DNA, the CDR3 is TGTGCCAGCAGCCCCGGGCCCCTGGGGGAGACCCAGTACTTC.

A few counts support this clonotype. V gene TRBV18 combines with J gene TRBJ2-1, with D perhaps matching TRBD1 or TRBD2 (6 bases each). Germline V gene data show CDR1 as KGHSH and CDR2 as LQKENI. V was shortened by 5 bases and J by 2 bases, with 13 bases between the two germline ends. The CDR3 runs to 15 residues. This CDR3 is CASSEMGGPYNEQFF. The DNA for the CDR3 is TGTGCCAGCTCAGAGATGGGGGGCCCCTACAATGAGCAGTTCTTC.

This clonotype was seen a handful of times. The chain is built from TRBV6-6 and TRBJ1-2; 10 bases fit TRBD1. Germline CDR1 reads MNHNY; CDR2 reads SVGAGI (reference sequence). CDR3 length equals 13 residues. The junction had 5 bases not matched to a gene; V was cut back by 6 bases and J by 7 bases. CDR3 DNA sequence: TGTGCCAGCAGCCCGTGGACAGGGGGTGGCTACACCTTC. Its translation: CASSPWTGGGYTF.

This clonotype was found a few times. This chain joins TRBV5-1 and TRBJ2-1; 9 nucleotides align to TRBD1. The CDR3 extends over 13 amino acids. Germline values: CDR1 SGHRS, CDR2 YFSETQ. V lost 3 bases to trimming and J lost 12 bases; unmatched junction nucleotides: 7. The CDR3: CASSSKQGAAQFF. CDR3 nucleotides: TGCGCCAGCAGCTCCAAACAGGGGGCGGCGCAGTTCTTC. Full variable domain (missing parts from reference TRBV5-1 and TRBJ2-1): KAGVTQTPRYLIKTRGQQVTLSCSPISGHRSVSWYQQTPGQGLQFLFEYFSETQRNKGNFPGRFSGRQFSNSRSEMNVSTLELGDSALYLCASSSKQGAAQFFGPGTRLTVL.

This clonotype came up a few times. The chain uses TRBV20-1 and TRBJ1-5; TRBD1 matches at 8 bases. With V trimmed by 5 bases and J by 6 bases, 6 bases remained unmatched. CDR3 length: 13 amino acids. The germline V gene has CDR1 DFQATT and CDR2 SNEGSKA (reference sequence). CDR3 bases: TGCAGTGCTGGGACAGGATCCAGTCAGCCCCAGCATTTT. Residues: CSAGTGSSQPQHF.

This clonotype was seen a handful of times. The DNA of the CDR3 is TGTGCCAGCAGCTTAGTAGCAGGGCCGTATGAAGCTTTCTTT. Its protein product is CASSLVAGPYEAFF. The chain links TRBV7-6 to TRBJ1-1; D perhaps matches TRBD1 (5 bases). Trimming removed 1 base at V and 7 bases at J, with 13 bases between. Germline assignment: CDR1 SGHVS and CDR2 FNYEAQ. CDR3 size: 14 residues.